The 14 T cell receptor beta chains below come from one sample, sequenced in a study of blood T cells in healthy people across ages. Together with a sample-barcoded 5' primer, a J-beta primer mix was included in a second PCR lasting about 7 to 11 cycles. One entry per CDR3 protein results from TCRdb running MiXCR on the 5' RACE reads. The data hold 1.5 million or so distinct CDR3 sequences, with approximately 42% observed a single time. Sample: blood. Receptors originate from a woman aged 18-29 years in good health.

The chain couples TRBV27 to TRBJ1-1; possibly TRBD1 for D (6 bases). V lost 6 bases to trimming and J lost 4 bases, with 15 bases between them. CDR3 size: 14 residues. The germline V gene has CDR1 MNHEY and CDR2 SMNVEV (reference sequence). The CDR3 loop is CASSYRAQVTEAFF. In DNA, the CDR3 is TGTGCCAGCAGCTACAGGGCGCAGGTCACTGAAGCTTTCTTT.

The gene calls are TRBV7-2 and TRBJ2-7; tentative D call: TRBD2 (6 bases). The tail of the sequence fits TRBJ2-5 better, so the J call may be wrong. The V gene's germline CDR1 is SGHTA and CDR2 FQGNSA. There are 15 residues in the CDR3. The chain's CDR3 is CASSFSPWGTETQYF. In DNA, the CDR3 is TGTGCCAGCAGCTTTAGCCCGTGGGGGACTGAGACCCAGTACTTC.

In its sample, this clonotype was seen a few times. Relative to the germline gene, one junction end is altered; a read error may explain this. The chain has TRBV28 and TRBJ2-5; D remains unclear. This CDR3 is 14 amino acids long. The germline gives CDR1 MDHEN, CDR2 SYDVKM. CDR3 region: CASSLYDIQGTQYF. In DNA, the CDR3 is TGTGCCAGCAGTTTATATGACATCCAAGGGACCCAGTACTTC. The whole variable domain, remainder taken from reference TRBV28 and TRBJ2-5, is DVKVTQSSRYLVKRTGEKVFLECVQDMDHENMFWYRQDPGLGLRLIYFSYDVKMKEKGDIPEGYSVSREKKERFSLILESASTNQTSMYLCASSLYDIQGTQYFGPGTRLLVL.

This clonotype was detected a few times. The V call is TRBV3-1, the J call TRBJ1-4; D perhaps matches TRBD1 (5 bases). This CDR3 has 13 residues. From germline, CDR1 is LGHDT and CDR2 YNNKEL (reference sequence). The V end lost 2 bases, the J end lost 6 bases, and 7 bases lay between the germline ends. This chain's CDR3 is CASSQRGDEKLFF. CDR3 nucleotide sequence: TGTGCCAGCAGCCAAAGAGGGGATGAAAAACTGTTTTTT.

In this sample, this clonotype turned up a few times. The V gene is TRBV28, the J gene TRBJ2-3; tentatively, D is TRBD2 (6 bases). Germline lookup yields CDR1 MDHEN and CDR2 SYDVKM. CDR3 length: 14 residues. V lost 9 bases and J lost 3, with 16 bases in between. Here the CDR3 reads CASLEDGGTDTQYF. For the CDR3, the DNA is TGTGCCAGTCTCGAGGACGGGGGAACAGATACGCAGTATTTT. Supplemented by reference TRBV28 and TRBJ2-3, the full variable domain reads DVKVTQSSRYLVKRTGEKVFLECVQDMDHENMFWYRQDPGLGLRLIYFSYDVKMKEKGDIPEGYSVSREKKERFSLILESASTNQTSMYLCASLEDGGTDTQYFGPGTRLTVL.

This clonotype has only a few counts. The chain recombines TRBV5-1 with TRBJ2-1; 10 nucleotides agree with TRBD2. The closer fit of TRBJ2-7 to the DNA end suggests the J call may be wrong. This CDR3 has 17 residues. Germline assignment: CDR1 SGHRS and CDR2 YFSETQ. CDR3: CASSTSGAQNLYNEQYF. Written as DNA, the CDR3 is TGCGCCAGCAGTACTAGCGGGGCCCAGAACCTCTACAATGAGCAGTACTTC.

This clonotype has only a few counts. The rearrangement links TRBV7-2 to TRBJ2-1, with 8 bases aligning to TRBD2. CDR3 length equals 15 residues. Losses at the gene ends were 4 bases for V and 6 bases for J; bases not matched to a gene: 8. Looked up from germline, CDR1 is SGHTA and CDR2 is FQGNSA. The CDR3 DNA reads TGTGCCAGCAGCTCGTCTAGAGCGGGGGCCAATGAGCAGTTCTTC. This codes for CASSSSRAGANEQFF.

This clonotype was observed a few times. The rearrangement links TRBV3-1 to TRBJ2-7, with D perhaps TRBD2 (6 bases). Germline V CDR1 and CDR2: LGHDT, YNNKEL (reference sequence). V lost 4 bases to trimming and J lost 8 bases, with 12 bases between them. The CDR3 has 12 residues. CDR3 sequence reads: CASSPSRDQQYF. Written as DNA, the CDR3 is TGTGCCAGCAGCCCGTCGCGGGACCAGCAGTACTTC.

This clonotype showed up just a few times. The chain is built from TRBV27 and TRBJ2-7; D is perhaps TRBD2 (6 bases). Between the trimmed V and J ends, which lost 5 bases and 5 bases, there was a span of 19 bases. This CDR3 comprises 15 residues. The germline V gene has CDR1 MNHEY and CDR2 SMNVEV (reference sequence). CDR3 bases: TGTGCCAGCAGTACAAACCTTTTAGGAGGGGACGAGCAGTACTTC. Protein sequence: CASSTNLLGGDEQYF.

The J gene is TRBJ2-7, the V gene TRBV7-9; TRBD2 might be the D (5 bases). The germline V gene has CDR1 SEHNR and CDR2 FQNEAQ (reference sequence). The length of the CDR3 is 13 residues. The germline V and J ends were trimmed by 7 bases and 0 bases, with 10 bases remaining between them. Written as DNA, the CDR3 is TGTGCCAGCACCAGAGGGTCCTCCTACGAGCAGTACTTC. It is translated as CASTRGSSYEQYF.

Only a few counts were recorded for this clonotype. One base away lies a much larger clone, so this may be a sequencing read error. V gene TRBV6-1 combines with J gene TRBJ2-5; D gene ambiguous. The DNA end is more similar to TRBJ2-7, so the J call may be wrong. CDR3 length: 11 amino acids. Germline loops: CDR1 MNHNS, CDR2 SASEGT. The chain's CDR3 is CASSPNHEQYF. CDR3 bases: TGTGCCAGCAGTCCCAACCACGAGCAGTACTTC.

The V gene is TRBV4-3, the J gene TRBJ1-2; 9 bases fit TRBD1. The germline gives CDR1 LGHNA, CDR2 YSLEER. This CDR3 is built from 16 residues. V shed 4 bases and J 4 bases; nucleotides not matched to a gene: 10. The CDR3 sequence: CASSRDSQGAGYGYTF. As DNA, the CDR3 is TGCGCCAGCAGCCGAGATTCACAGGGGGCAGGCTATGGCTACACCTTC.

This clonotype was counted between two and nine times. The rearrangement links TRBV12-3 or TRBV12-4 to TRBJ1-1; D may be TRBD1 (5 bases). CDR3 size: 14 residues. Deletions cut 8 bases from V and 10 bases from J, with 23 bases between. The CDR3 protein is CASGPTLTAQGAFF. CDR3 in DNA: TGTGCCAGCGGACCAACTCTCACGGCGCAGGGAGCTTTCTTT.

This clonotype came up a few times. The chain carries TRBV6-5 and TRBJ1-5; unclear D gene. Germline V CDR1 and CDR2: MNHEY, SVGAGI. The length of the CDR3 is 14 residues. The ends were cut back, 6 bases at V and 5 bases at J, with 14 bases in the middle. The CDR3 here is CASSQSGSHQPQHF. The CDR3 nucleotides are TGTGCCAGCAGCCAGTCGGGGTCCCATCAGCCCCAGCATTTT.